The 21 T cell receptor beta chains given below trace back to one sample, sequenced in a study of cytomegalovirus exposure and HLA in healthy donors. Vbeta (60) and Jbeta (13) primers were used in the PCR. Measured with immunoSEQ multiplex PCR; TCRdb has only the in-frame clones, and not every one. The table lists 150,000 to 200,000 clones, 80% of them singletons. The sequencing input was PBMCs. The receptors shown here come from a male donor in good health and CMV-seropositive.

The chain combines TRBV12-5 with TRBJ2-7; possibly TRBD1 for D (5 bases). Between the trimmed V and J ends, which lost 3 bases and 2 bases, there was a span of 14 bases. The CDR3 extends over 15 amino acids. The germline CDR1 and CDR2 sequences are LGHNT and FRNRAP. CDR3 region: CASGLLQTATYEQYF. The CDR3 DNA follows: TGTGCTAGTGGTTTACTACAGACAGCTACCTACGAGCAGTACTTC.

The rearrangement links TRBV2 to TRBJ2-3; TRBD2 is a possible D gene (5 bases). The CDR3 is made up of 14 amino acids. Germline lookup yields CDR1 SNHLY and CDR2 FYNNEI. V gave up 8 bases and J gave up 2 bases, with 14 bases separating them. DNA of the CDR3: TGTGCCAGCTCATGGACTTTAGTCACAGATACGCAGTATTTT. It is translated as CASSWTLVTDTQYF.

The chain is built from TRBV5-4 and TRBJ2-5, with a tentative D call TRBD2 (6 bases). Trimming stripped 4 bases from V and 1 base from J, with 14 bases between. This CDR3 spans 15 amino acids. Germline loops: CDR1 SGHNT, CDR2 YYREEE (reference sequence). This CDR3 reads CASSPIRESQETQYF. CDR3 coding DNA: TGTGCCAGCAGCCCGATCCGGGAGAGCCAAGAGACCCAGTACTTC.

The rearrangement links TRBV27 to TRBJ1-2; TRBD1 matches 10 bases. CDR1 and CDR2 from the germline V gene are MNHEY and SMNVEV (reference sequence). CDR3 size: 16 residues. Unmatched junction bases numbered 5, after V lost 4 bases and J lost 0 bases. Here the CDR3 DNA reads TGTGCCAGCAGTTACTCCGGGACAGGGGCTAACTATGGCTACACCTTC. It specifies CASSYSGTGANYGYTF.

The chain combines TRBV6-5 with TRBJ2-1; TRBD2 matches 13 bases. Germline V gene lookup returns CDR1 MNHEY and CDR2 SVGAGI. The CDR3 length is 14 residues. The trim removed 5 bases at V and 8 bases at J, leaving 3 bases unmatched. CDR3 DNA: TGTGCCAGCAGTGGGACTAGCGGGAAGTATGAGCAGTTCTTC. It codes for CASSGTSGKYEQFF.

The chain links TRBV9 to TRBJ2-1; TRBD2 matches at 9 bases. Per the germline V gene, CDR1 is SGDLS and CDR2 is YYNGEE. V gave up 4 bases and J gave up 5 bases; unmatched junction bases: 10. The CDR3 is 16 amino acids. The CDR3 region has the DNA TGTGCCAGCAGCCCTATGAGCGGGAGGCCCAACAATGAGCAGTTCTTC. Its protein is CASSPMSGRPNNEQFF.

The chain recombines TRBV7-9 with TRBJ2-7; D gene uncertain. The CDR3 runs 11 residues. The V end lost 4 bases, the J end lost 8 bases, and 9 bases lay between the germline ends. Germline V gives CDR1 SEHNR, CDR2 FQNEAQ (reference sequence). For the CDR3, the DNA is TGTGCCAGCAGCTGGCTCCTCAAGCAGTACTTC. It encodes CASSWLLKQYF.

The rearrangement joins TRBV28 to TRBJ2-7; a weak D match, TRBD2 (6 bases). V was cut by 2 bases and J by 3 bases, with 14 bases left in between. This CDR3 contains 15 residues. Germline loops: CDR1 MDHEN, CDR2 SYDVKM. The DNA for the CDR3 is TGTGCCAGCAGTTTACGCGGGACGGGCCGCTACGAGCAGTACTTC. Translation gives CASSLRGTGRYEQYF.

On this clone: Relative to the germline gene, one junction end is altered; a read error may explain this. Additional DNA sequences in this sample encode the identical CDR3. This sequence joins TRBV27 and TRBJ1-1, with D possibly being TRBD1 (6 bases). Germline CDR1 MNHEY, CDR2 SMNVEV (reference sequence). This CDR3 region has 15 residues. For the CDR3, the DNA is TGTGCCAGCAGTCTATCGGGGGCAGGGAACACTGAAGCTTTCTTT. This translates into CASSLSGAGNTEAFF.

This sequence joins TRBV6-6 and TRBJ2-7, with D uncertain. V was clipped by 2 bases and J by 5 bases, with 10 bases between them. The CDR3 contains 13 residues. CDR1 MNHNY and CDR2 SVGAGI come from the germline V gene (reference sequence). The CDR3 nucleotides are TGTGCCAGCAGTTACCTGGGCCGCCACGAGCAGTACTTC. It encodes CASSYLGRHEQYF.

The chain has TRBV7-8 and TRBJ1-5; D uncertain. In germline, CDR1 is SGHVS, CDR2 FQNEAQ. V lost 1 base and J lost 7, with 11 bases in between. This CDR3 has 14 amino acids. CDR3 coding DNA: TGTGCCAGCAGCTTAGGAGGGCTGGAACAGCCCCAGCATTTT. Translated: CASSLGGLEQPQHF.

The V gene is TRBV6-5, the J gene TRBJ2-7; maybe TRBD2 (6 bases). The germline CDR1 and CDR2 sequences are MNHEY and SVGAGI. V was pared by 2 bases and J by 7 bases, with 15 bases between. The CDR3 has 14 residues. CDR3 in DNA: TGTGCCAGCAGTTACCGGCCGGGGGTCGGGGAGCAGTACTTC. Its protein is CASSYRPGVGEQYF.

The J gene is TRBJ2-1, the V gene TRBV25-1, with D perhaps TRBD1 (6 bases). Trimming stripped 3 bases from V and 4 bases from J, with 13 bases between. This CDR3 has 15 amino acids. Germline V gene lookup returns CDR1 MGHDK and CDR2 SYGVNS. CDR3 sequence reads: CASSDPAQGYNEQFF. The CDR3 coding sequence is TGTGCCAGCAGTGATCCCGCCCAGGGGTACAATGAGCAGTTCTTC.

The V call is TRBV11-3, the J call TRBJ2-7; TRBD2 matches at 9 bases. V shed 6 bases and J 5 bases; nucleotides not matched to a gene: 2. This CDR3 has 12 residues. Germline V gene lookup returns CDR1 SGHNT and CDR2 YENEEA. In DNA, the CDR3 is TGTGCCAGCAGACTAGCGGGCCACGAGCAGTACTTC. It specifies CASRLAGHEQYF.

The J gene is TRBJ2-1, the V gene TRBV9; 8 positions match TRBD1. Germline CDR1 and CDR2: SGDLS and YYNGEE. V shed 2 bases, J shed 3 bases, and the junction held 4 bases outside the gene matches. CDR3 size: 15 residues. Here the CDR3 reads CASSVQGADYNEQFF. The CDR3 DNA is TGTGCCAGCAGCGTCCAGGGGGCCGACTACAATGAGCAGTTCTTC.

The rearrangement uses TRBV29-1 and TRBJ1-2; the D gene is possibly TRBD1 (5 bases). V lost 4 bases and J lost 4, with 7 bases in between. The CDR3 runs 11 residues. Germline V lookup: CDR1 SQVTM, CDR2 ANQGSEA. The CDR3 here is CSVVTGYGYTF. Written as DNA, the CDR3 is TGCAGCGTTGTAACAGGCTATGGCTACACCTTC.

The gene calls are TRBV28 and TRBJ1-2; D remains unclear. The V end lost 5 bases, the J end lost 6 bases, and 10 bases lay between the germline ends. The CDR3 is 12 amino acids. The germline gives CDR1 MDHEN, CDR2 SYDVKM. CDR3 sequence: CASSPLRHGYTF. The CDR3 nucleotides read TGTGCCAGCAGTCCACTACGCCATGGCTACACCTTC.

This sequence joins TRBV19 and TRBJ2-4, with TRBD1 matching over 7 bases. The CDR3 covers 16 residues. Trimming at V came to 3 bases and at J to 10 bases, leaving 15 bases not matched to a gene. From germline, CDR1 is LNHDA and CDR2 SQIVND (reference sequence). CDR3 in amino acids: CASSIPFLTGFPIQYF. The CDR3 bases are TGTGCCAGTAGTATCCCCTTCCTGACAGGGTTCCCTATTCAGTACTTC. Full variable domain (remainder filled in from reference TRBV19 and TRBJ2-4): DGGITQSPKYLFRKEGQNVTLSCEQNLNHDAMYWYRQDPGQGLRLIYYSQIVNDFQKGDIAEGYSVSREKKESFPLTVTSAQKNPTAFYLCASSIPFLTGFPIQYFGAGTRLSVL.

The J gene is TRBJ2-1, the V gene TRBV11-2, with D tentatively TRBD2 (6 bases). Germline CDR1 and CDR2: SGHAT and FQNNGV. The CDR3 is 16 amino acids. V dropped 0 bases and J dropped 0 bases, with 9 bases sitting between them. The CDR3: CASSLDRRGSYNEQFF. The CDR3 coding sequence is TGTGCCAGCAGCTTAGACAGGAGGGGCTCCTACAATGAGCAGTTCTTC.

This chain uses TRBV6-5 with TRBJ1-2; perhaps TRBD1 as D (6 bases). Trimming stripped 10 bases from V and 9 bases from J, with 21 bases between. The CDR3 is made up of 13 amino acids. The V gene's germline CDR1 is MNHEY and CDR2 SVGAGI. CDR3 region: CATASGPGARYTF. The CDR3 nucleotides are TGTGCCACCGCTTCCGGGCCAGGGGCTCGCTACACCTTC.

The chain recombines TRBV30 with TRBJ2-7; TRBD1 might be the D (5 bases). V was pared by 0 bases and J by 2 bases, with 8 bases between. CDR1 and CDR2 (germline): GTSNPN, SVGIG (reference sequence). CDR3 length: 13 amino acids. CDR3 loop: CAWSVQGTYEQYF. The CDR3 bases are TGTGCCTGGAGTGTTCAGGGCACCTACGAGCAGTACTTC.